Listed here are 8 T cell receptor beta chains from one sample, sequenced in a study of blood T cell repertoires in COVID-19. The method was immunoSEQ multiplex PCR; TCRdb's version includes in-frame clones alone and lacks a portion of them. The sample lists around 300,000 clones, nearly 90% occurring once. The sequencing sample was made of PBMCs or T cells enriched from blood (not recorded which). These receptors came from a young woman who had recovered from COVID-19.

V usage is TRBV27 and J usage is TRBJ1-5; D uncertain. The germline gives CDR1 MNHEY, CDR2 SMNVEV (reference sequence). Trimming pared 0 bases from V and 2 bases from J, leaving 20 bases between. The CDR3 spans 19 residues. CDR3 loop: CASSLSGVRVAGGNQPQHF. In nucleotides, the CDR3 is TGTGCCAGCAGTTTATCCGGGGTGAGGGTCGCTGGTGGCAATCAGCCCCAGCATTTT.

The chain has TRBV29-1 and TRBJ1-2, with TRBD1 identical over 8 bases. The V gene's germline CDR1 is SQVTM and CDR2 ANQGSEA. This CDR3 has 13 residues. Trimming cost V 6 bases and J 2 bases; bases outside gene matches: 5. The DNA of the CDR3 is TGCAGCGTGTGGGACAGGAGGAACTATGGCTACACCTTC. Translated: CSVWDRRNYGYTF.

This clone has ten or more counts. This chain links TRBV7-2 with TRBJ1-6, with 11 bases fitting TRBD1. Germline V gene data show CDR1 as SGHTA and CDR2 as FQGNSA. The junction had 2 bases not matched to a gene; V was cut back by 6 bases and J by 7 bases. The CDR3 sequence is 14 residues long. In DNA, the CDR3 is TGTGCCAGCAGATGGGACAGGGGGAATTCACCCCTCCACTTT. Protein: CASRWDRGNSPLHF.

V and J are TRBV5-6 and TRBJ2-3; 9 nucleotides agree with TRBD2. CDR1 SGHDT and CDR2 YYEEEE come from the germline V gene. CDR3 length: 15 amino acids. V lost 2 bases to trimming and J lost 3 bases; unmatched junction nucleotides: 4. The CDR3 reads CASSFAGGPTDTQYF. DNA of the CDR3: TGTGCCAGCAGCTTCGCGGGAGGGCCGACAGATACGCAGTATTTT.

This rearrangement joins TRBV11-2 to TRBJ2-7; maybe TRBD2 (7 bases). The CDR3 totals 13 residues. V was trimmed by 5 bases and J by 5 bases, leaving 13 bases between them. The germline V gene encodes CDR1 SGHAT and CDR2 FQNNGV. CDR3 sequence reads: CASSPGGGHEQYF. The CDR3 nucleotides are TGTGCCAGCAGCCCTGGGGGGGGCCACGAGCAGTACTTC.

This rearrangement joins TRBV9 to TRBJ2-7; 7 positions match TRBD2. The length of the CDR3 is 13 residues. V lost 3 bases, J lost 7 bases, and 7 bases stayed unmatched. CDR1 is SGDLS, CDR2 YYNGEE, per germline. CDR3 coding DNA: TGTGCCAGCAGCGGTAGATTGGGGGGGGAGCAGTACTTC. As protein: CASSGRLGGEQYF.

This chain links TRBV30 with TRBJ1-4; D gene ambiguous. The V end lost 1 base, the J end lost 5 bases, and 11 bases lay between the germline ends. Germline loops: CDR1 GTSNPN, CDR2 SVGIG (reference sequence). The CDR3 totals 14 residues. In nucleotides, the CDR3 is TGTGCCTGGAGTGGCCCAGGCTGGAATGAAAAACTGTTTTTT. Translating it yields CAWSGPGWNEKLFF.

The rearrangement uses TRBV5-1 and TRBJ1-1; D may be TRBD1 (6 bases). Germline CDR1 SGHRS, CDR2 YFSETQ. Trimming left V 5 bases short and J 5 bases short, with 7 bases between. The CDR3 runs 11 residues. The CDR3 DNA is TGCGCCAGCAGTGGACAGACTGAAGCTTTCTTT. It translates to CASSGQTEAFF.